The clone carrying this T cell receptor (beta chain) was seen a few times. The target antigen is unknown. Collection occurred without any documented infections or immune events in donors. The data originate from a study of identifying expanded T cells in peripheral blood. The germline V gene encodes CDR1 MNHNY and CDR2 SVGAGI (reference sequence). The CDR3 runs 14 residues. Between the trimmed V and J ends, which lost 8 bases and 4 bases, there was a span of 14 bases. The study's findings and limits: Around 1.2 clones differed between technical replicates, versus about 15 and 19 over time. Clone count variance between approximately 2-week samples rose with total template count.

Here immunoSEQ multiplex PCR was the method, and the copy in TCRdb shows in-frame clones only, minus some. The repertoire holds about 81,000 clones, with 84% as singletons. The V and J genes are TRBV6-6 and TRBJ2-2, with D perhaps TRBD1 (5 bases). This TCR derives from a person aged 18 to 75 in good health. Sequencing was carried out using blood. CDR3 DNA sequence: TGTGCCAGCTGGGGCAGAATATTCACCGGGGAGCTGTTTTTT. Translated: CASWGRIFTGELFF.